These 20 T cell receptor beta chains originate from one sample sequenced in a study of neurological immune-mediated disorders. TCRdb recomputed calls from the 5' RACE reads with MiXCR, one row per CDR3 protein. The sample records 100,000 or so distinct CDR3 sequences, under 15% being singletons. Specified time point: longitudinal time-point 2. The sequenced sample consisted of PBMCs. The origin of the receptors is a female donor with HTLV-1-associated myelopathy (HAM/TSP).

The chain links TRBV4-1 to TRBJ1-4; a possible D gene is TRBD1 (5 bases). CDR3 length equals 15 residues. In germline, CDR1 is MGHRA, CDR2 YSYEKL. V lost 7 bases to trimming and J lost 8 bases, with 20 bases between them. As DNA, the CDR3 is TGCGCCAGCAACCAGTCCAGGACCGGACACGAAAAACTGTTTTTT. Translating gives CASNQSRTGHEKLFF.

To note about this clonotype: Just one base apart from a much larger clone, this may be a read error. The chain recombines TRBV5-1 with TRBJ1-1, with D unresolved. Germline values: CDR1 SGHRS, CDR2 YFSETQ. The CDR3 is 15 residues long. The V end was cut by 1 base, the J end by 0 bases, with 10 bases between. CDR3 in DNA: TGCGCCAGCAGCTTGCACGGGGAGATGAACACTGAAGCTTTCTTT. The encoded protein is CASSLHGEMNTEAFF.

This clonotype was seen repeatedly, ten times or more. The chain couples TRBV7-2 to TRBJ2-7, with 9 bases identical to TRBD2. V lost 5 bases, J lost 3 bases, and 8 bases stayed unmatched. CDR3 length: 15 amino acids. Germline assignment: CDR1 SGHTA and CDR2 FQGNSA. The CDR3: CASSGGTSRNYEQYF. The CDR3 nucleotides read TGTGCCAGCAGCGGGGGGACTAGCCGTAACTACGAGCAGTACTTC.

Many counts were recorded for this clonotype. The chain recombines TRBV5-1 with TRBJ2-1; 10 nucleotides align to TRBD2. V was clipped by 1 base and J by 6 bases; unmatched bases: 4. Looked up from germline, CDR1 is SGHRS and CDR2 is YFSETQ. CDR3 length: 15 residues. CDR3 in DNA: TGCGCCAGCAGCTTGTGGAGCGGGGGGGGCAATGAGCAGTTCTTC. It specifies CASSLWSGGGNEQFF.

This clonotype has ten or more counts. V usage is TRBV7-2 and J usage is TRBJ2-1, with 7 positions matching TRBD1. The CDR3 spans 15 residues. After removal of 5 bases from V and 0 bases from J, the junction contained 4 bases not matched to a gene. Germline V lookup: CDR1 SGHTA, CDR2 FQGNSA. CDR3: CASSRDSYSYNEQFF. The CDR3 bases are TGTGCCAGCAGCCGGGACAGCTACTCCTACAATGAGCAGTTCTTC.

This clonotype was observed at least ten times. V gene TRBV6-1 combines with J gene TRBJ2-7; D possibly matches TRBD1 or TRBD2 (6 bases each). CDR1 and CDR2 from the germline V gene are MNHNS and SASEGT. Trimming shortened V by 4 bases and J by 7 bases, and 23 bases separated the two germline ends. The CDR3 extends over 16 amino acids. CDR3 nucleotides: TGTGCCAGCAGTGTAGTCGAAGTATGGGGGGCTGGGGAGCAGTACTTC. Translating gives CASSVVEVWGAGEQYF.

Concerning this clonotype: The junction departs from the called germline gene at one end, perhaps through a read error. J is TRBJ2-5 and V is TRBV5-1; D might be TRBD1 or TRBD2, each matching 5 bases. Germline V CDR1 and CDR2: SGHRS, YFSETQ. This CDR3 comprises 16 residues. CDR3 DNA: TGCGCCAGCAGCTTAACTAGTGGGGGAGATCAAGAGACCCAGTGCTTC. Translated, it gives CASSLTSGGDQETQCF.

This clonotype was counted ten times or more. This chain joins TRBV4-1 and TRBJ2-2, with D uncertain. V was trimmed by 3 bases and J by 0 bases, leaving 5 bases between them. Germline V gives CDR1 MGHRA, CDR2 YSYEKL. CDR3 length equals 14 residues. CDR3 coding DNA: TGCGCCAGCAGCCATTCTGCGAACACCGGGGAGCTGTTTTTT. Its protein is CASSHSANTGELFF.

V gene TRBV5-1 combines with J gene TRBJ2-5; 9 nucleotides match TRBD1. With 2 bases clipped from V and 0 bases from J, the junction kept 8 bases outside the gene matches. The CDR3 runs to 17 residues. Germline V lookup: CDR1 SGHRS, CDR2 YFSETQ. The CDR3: CASSLTGGPSYQETQYF. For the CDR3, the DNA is TGCGCCAGCAGCTTAACAGGGGGCCCTTCGTACCAAGAGACCCAGTACTTC.

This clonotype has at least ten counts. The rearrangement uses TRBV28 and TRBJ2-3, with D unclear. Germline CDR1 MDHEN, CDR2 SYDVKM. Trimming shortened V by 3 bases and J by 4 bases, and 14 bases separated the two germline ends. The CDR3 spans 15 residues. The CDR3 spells CASSFPRFGADTQYF. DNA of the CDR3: TGTGCCAGCAGTTTTCCCAGATTTGGAGCAGATACGCAGTATTTT.

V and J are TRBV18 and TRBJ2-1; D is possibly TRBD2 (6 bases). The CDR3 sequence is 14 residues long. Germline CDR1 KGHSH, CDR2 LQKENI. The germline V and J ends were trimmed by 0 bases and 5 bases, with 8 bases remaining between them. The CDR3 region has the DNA TGTGCCAGCTCACCACCGCCGGGGGACAATGAGCAGTTCTTC. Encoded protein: CASSPPPGDNEQFF.

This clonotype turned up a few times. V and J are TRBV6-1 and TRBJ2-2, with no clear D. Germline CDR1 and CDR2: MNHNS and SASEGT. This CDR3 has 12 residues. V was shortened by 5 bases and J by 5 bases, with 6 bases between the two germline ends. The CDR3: CASSFLTGELFF. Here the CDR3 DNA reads TGTGCCAGCAGTTTTCTGACCGGGGAGCTGTTTTTT.

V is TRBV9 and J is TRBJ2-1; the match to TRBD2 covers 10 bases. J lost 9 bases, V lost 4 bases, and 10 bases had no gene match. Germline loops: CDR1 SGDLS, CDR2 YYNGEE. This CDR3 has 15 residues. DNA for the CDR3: TGTGCCAGCAGCCCCCTAGCGGGGGCGCGGGGTGAGCAGTTCTTC. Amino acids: CASSPLAGARGEQFF.

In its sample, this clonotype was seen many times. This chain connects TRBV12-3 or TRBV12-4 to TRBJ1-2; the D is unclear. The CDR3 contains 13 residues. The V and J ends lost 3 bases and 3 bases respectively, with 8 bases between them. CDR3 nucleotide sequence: TGTGCCAGCAGTTTGGCCAGTTACTATGGCTACACCTTC. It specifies CASSLASYYGYTF.

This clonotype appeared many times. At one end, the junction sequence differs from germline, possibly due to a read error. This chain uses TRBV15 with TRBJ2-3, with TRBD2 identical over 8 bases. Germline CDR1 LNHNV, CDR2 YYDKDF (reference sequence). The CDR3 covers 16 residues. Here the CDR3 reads CATSRDRGGGTDTQYF. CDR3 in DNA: TGTGCTACCAGCAGGGATCGGGGGGGGGGCACAGATACGCAGTATTTT.

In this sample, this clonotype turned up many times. The CDR3 protein is CSALAGGVDTQYF. The CDR3 DNA reads TGCAGTGCCTTAGCGGGGGGAGTGGATACGCAGTATTTT. The V call is TRBV20-1, the J call TRBJ2-3; 10 bases are shared with TRBD2. CDR1 and CDR2 from the germline V gene are DFQATT and SNEGSKA (reference sequence). The CDR3 runs 13 residues. The J segment lost 6 bases and the V segment lost 6 bases, leaving 6 bases of the junction unmatched.

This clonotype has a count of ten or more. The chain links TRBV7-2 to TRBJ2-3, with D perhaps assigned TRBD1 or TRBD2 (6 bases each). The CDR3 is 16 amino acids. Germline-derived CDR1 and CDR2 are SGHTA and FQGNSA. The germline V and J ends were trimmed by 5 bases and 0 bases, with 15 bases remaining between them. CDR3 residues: CASSQMEGGSTDTQYF. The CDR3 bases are TGTGCCAGCAGCCAAATGGAGGGGGGTAGCACAGATACGCAGTATTTT.

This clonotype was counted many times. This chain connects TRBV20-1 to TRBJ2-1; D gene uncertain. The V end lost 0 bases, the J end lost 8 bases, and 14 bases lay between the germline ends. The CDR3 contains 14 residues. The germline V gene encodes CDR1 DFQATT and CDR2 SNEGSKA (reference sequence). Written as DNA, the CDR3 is TGCAGTGCTAGAGAGAAGCATATCATGGATGAGCAGTTCTTC. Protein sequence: CSAREKHIMDEQFF.

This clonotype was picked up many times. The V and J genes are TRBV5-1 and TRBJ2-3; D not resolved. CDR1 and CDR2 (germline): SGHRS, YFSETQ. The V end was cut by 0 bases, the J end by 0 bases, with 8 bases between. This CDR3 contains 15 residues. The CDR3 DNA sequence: TGCGCCAGCAGCTTGGTTTTCGACAGCACAGATACGCAGTATTTT. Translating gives CASSLVFDSTDTQYF.

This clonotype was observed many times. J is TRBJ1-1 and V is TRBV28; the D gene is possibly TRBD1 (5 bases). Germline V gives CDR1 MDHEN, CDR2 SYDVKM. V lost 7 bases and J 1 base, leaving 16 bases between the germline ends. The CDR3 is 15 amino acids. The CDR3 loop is CASTLPRGQNTEAFF. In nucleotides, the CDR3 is TGTGCCAGCACCTTACCTAGGGGCCAGAACACTGAAGCTTTCTTT.